Presented here are 2 T cell receptor beta chains from one specimen sequenced in a study of CD8 T cells in ankylosing spondylitis. Broader study findings: A motif in TCR beta, a set of roughly eight highly homologous variants, appeared characteristic of ankylosing spondylitis blood.

Antigens for these TCRs are unknown. TCRdb recomputed calls from the 5' RACE reads with MiXCR, one row per CDR3 protein. The sample includes hundreds of thousands of distinct CDR3 sequences, roughly a quarter of them seen just once. Material: blood, either unsorted or a sorted T cell fraction (not recorded which). The source of these receptors is a male donor with ankylosing spondylitis.

This clonotype was seen many times. The chain uses TRBV12-3 or TRBV12-4 and TRBJ1-5, with D unresolved. The CDR3 is made up of 16 amino acids. Trimming took 6 bases from V and 2 from J, leaving 17 bases between them. The CDR3 DNA is TGTGCCAGCAGCCCCGGGGAGGCCCAAGGCAATCAGCCCCAGCATTTT. Its translation: CASSPGEAQGNQPQHF.

The rearrangement links TRBV3-1 to TRBJ2-7; maybe TRBD2 (5 bases). V gave up 0 bases and J gave up 7 bases, with 16 bases separating them. Germline V gene data show CDR1 as LGHDT and CDR2 as YNNKEL (reference sequence). This CDR3 contains 15 residues. The CDR3 DNA follows: TGTGCCAGCAGCCAAGAATTACGGAAACTAGGGGAGCAGTACTTC. Protein sequence: CASSQELRKLGEQYF.